The 6 T cell receptor beta chains below all came from one sample that was sequenced in a study of blood T cell repertoires in COVID-19. Clones were read by immunoSEQ multiplex PCR, and TCRdb kept only the in-frame ones, dropping some. Here the sample spans tens of thousands of clones, around nine tenths being singletons. Source material: peripheral blood. These receptors were obtained from a man older than 75 with acute or convalescent COVID-19.

The chain uses TRBV9 and TRBJ2-2; no definite D call. The CDR3 spans 14 residues. Germline values: CDR1 SGDLS, CDR2 YYNGEE. V was clipped by 8 bases and J by 6 bases, with 17 bases between them. The CDR3 protein is CASSPVVSSGELFF. For the CDR3, the DNA is TGTGCCAGTTCCCCGGTCGTATCATCCGGGGAGCTGTTTTTT.

The rearrangement joins TRBV9 to TRBJ2-3, with 10 bases that match TRBD2. CDR1 and CDR2 (germline): SGDLS, YYNGEE. This CDR3 has 16 amino acids. Germline trimming cut 0 bases from V and 4 bases from J; bases unmatched to any gene: 5. The DNA for the CDR3 is TGTGCCAGCAGCGTAGGAAGCGGGGGGGCGGCAGATACGCAGTATTTT. Residues: CASSVGSGGAADTQYF.

A remark on this clone: A read error may produce the germline difference seen at one junction end. The chain has TRBV10-3 and TRBJ2-7; 7 nucleotides agree with TRBD1. This CDR3 comprises 15 residues. Germline V CDR1 and CDR2: ENHRY, SYGVKD. The CDR3 DNA reads TGTGCCACCCGCATGTTGGCAGGGGGTCCCTATGAGCAGTACTTC. Amino acids: CATRMLAGGPYEQYF.

This chain connects TRBV2 to TRBJ1-2, with D tentatively TRBD1 (5 bases). The CDR3 loop spans 12 amino acids. V was cut by 6 bases and J by 7 bases, with 12 bases left in between. Germline loops: CDR1 SNHLY, CDR2 FYNNEI. The CDR3 here is CASRRFRAGYTF. CDR3 DNA sequence: TGTGCCAGCAGACGGTTCAGGGCTGGCTACACCTTC.

J is TRBJ2-1 and V is TRBV15; TRBD2 might be the D (6 bases). V was cut by 6 bases and J by 4 bases, with 16 bases left in between. CDR3 size: 15 residues. Germline V gene data show CDR1 as LNHNV and CDR2 as YYDKDF (reference sequence). As DNA, the CDR3 is TGTGCCACCAGACCCCCCGCGCGGGGTTACAATGAGCAGTTCTTC. Protein product: CATRPPARGYNEQFF. The whole variable domain, remainder taken from reference TRBV15 and TRBJ2-1, is DAMVIQNPRYQVTQFGKPVTLSCSQTLNHNVMYWYQQKSSQAPKLLFHYYDKDFNNEADTPDNFQSRRPNTSFCFLDIRSPGLGDTAMYLCATRPPARGYNEQFFGPGTRLTVL.

The V gene is TRBV2, the J gene TRBJ2-6; 8 bases match TRBD1. CDR3 length: 16 residues. V lost 7 bases to trimming and J lost 1 base; unmatched junction nucleotides: 6. CDR1 and CDR2 (germline): SNHLY, FYNNEI. The CDR3 DNA reads as TGTGCCAGCATGGACAGGGTTATATCTGGGGCCAACGTCCTGACTTTC. Protein: CASMDRVISGANVLTF.